What follows describes a single TCR beta chain. Its antigen is currently unknown. The data are from a study of blood T cells in healthy people across ages. Broader study findings: As age increased, TCR beta diversity per million T cells fell in a roughly linear fashion.

CDR1 and CDR2 from the germline V gene are SQVTM and ANQGSEA. The CDR3 is 12 amino acids. Trimming stripped 7 bases from V and 4 bases from J, with 13 bases between. Donors were systemically healthy Caucasian individuals from Russia aged about 6 to 90 years. A second PCR of about 6 to 12 cycles used a sample-barcoded 5' primer and a J-beta primer mix. MiXCR was run by TCRdb on the 5' RACE reads, yielding one entry per CDR3 protein. The sample yields 750,000 to 850,000 distinct CDR3 sequences, 20% to 25% seen once. These data also formed part of another study, on T cells of mothers and their children.

The specimen sequenced was blood. The genes are TRBV29-1 and TRBJ1-1; D gene uncertain. The clonotype was recovered from a boy aged 5-17 years in good health. This CDR3 reads CSGLTETTEAFF. DNA of the CDR3: TGCAGCGGTCTGACCGAGACCACTGAAGCTTTCTTT.